One sample yielded the 20 T cell receptor beta chains listed below, sequenced in a study of HIV-infected children after antiretroviral therapy interruption. RNA-based 3' RACE libraries used unique molecular identifiers. TCRdb re-analysed the 3' RACE reads in MiXCR, keeping a single row per CDR3 protein. There are about 86,000 distinct CDR3 sequences in the sample; about 7.2% occur only once, and roughly 1% lies in the top ten. This sample's treatment: PENTA 11 planned treatment interruption arm or continuous ART arm. The sample in question was CD45RA+ CD4+ T cells from PBMCs, pooled from several time points, obtained from a donor given antiretroviral therapy, either interrupted or continuous. Noted subset: naive CD4+ CD45RA+ CD45RO- T cells. Receptors were obtained from a pool of human donors with HIV.

This clonotype was observed at least ten times. The chain recombines TRBV5-1 with TRBJ1-1; 10 positions match TRBD1. This CDR3 is built from 16 residues. Trimming at V came to 2 bases and at J to 1 base, leaving 5 bases not matched to a gene. Germline V gene sequence: CDR1 SGHRS, CDR2 YFSETQ. The CDR3 DNA sequence: TGCGCCAGCAGCTTACGTCGGACAGGGGGGAACACTGAAGCTTTCTTT. Its translation: CASSLRRTGGNTEAFF. The full variable domain, completed using reference TRBV5-1 and TRBJ1-1, is KAGVTQTPRYLIKTRGQQVTLSCSPISGHRSVSWYQQTPGQGLQFLFEYFSETQRNKGNFPGRFSGRQFSNSRSEMNVSTLELGDSALYLCASSLRRTGGNTEAFFGQGTRLTVV.

The V and J genes are TRBV30 and TRBJ2-1; D call uncertain. The V gene's germline CDR1 is GTSNPN and CDR2 SVGIG (reference sequence). CDR3 length: 12 residues. The germline V and J ends were trimmed by 3 bases and 0 bases, with 3 bases remaining between them. The CDR3 coding sequence is TGTGCCTGGAGGGCCTCCTACAATGAGCAGTTCTTC. Translated, it gives CAWRASYNEQFF.

A remark on this clonotype: It is likely a read error, because the conserved phenylalanine at the end of the CDR3 is missing. The chain carries TRBV5-6 and TRBJ2-5; D is unresolved. The CDR3 spans 12 residues. V was trimmed by 7 bases and J by 4 bases, leaving 11 bases between them. Germline V gene data show CDR1 as SGHDT and CDR2 as YYEEEE. CDR3 DNA sequence: TGTGCCAGCGGGCAAAGTGGAGAGACCCAGTACTCC. Translated, it gives CASGQSGETQYS.

Turning to this clonotype: A much larger clone is a single base away; this may be a read error. The gene calls are TRBV5-5 and TRBJ1-5; D not certain. CDR3 size: 14 residues. Germline values: CDR1 SGHKS, CDR2 YYEKEE (reference sequence). CDR3 loop: CASSPSRGNQPKHF. The CDR3, as DNA: TGTGCCAGCAGCCCTTCCCGAGGCAATCAGCCCAAGCATTTT.

This clonotype was counted many times. This chain connects TRBV6-6 to TRBJ2-7; D is unresolved. The CDR3 totals 13 residues. The V and J ends lost 2 bases and 2 bases respectively, with 7 bases between them. Per the germline V gene, CDR1 is MNHNY and CDR2 is SVGAGI (reference sequence). DNA for the CDR3: TGTGCCAGCAGTTACCTACTAACCTACGAGCAGTACTTC. Its protein is CASSYLLTYEQYF.

This clonotype has at least ten counts. V is TRBV20-1 and J is TRBJ2-5, with 8 bases that match TRBD1. The length of the CDR3 is 18 residues. With 0 bases clipped from V and 4 bases from J, the junction kept 16 bases outside the gene matches. Germline V gene lookup returns CDR1 DFQATT and CDR2 SNEGSKA (reference sequence). CDR3 nucleotide sequence: TGCAGTGCTAGAGATAACCTATCCAGAGGGCAGGGGGCAGAGACCCAGTACTTC. Its protein product is CSARDNLSRGQGAETQYF.

As regards this clonotype: An end of the junction does not agree with germline; a read error may underlie this. The rearrangement links TRBV25-1 to TRBJ1-1, with D uncertain. The CDR3 has 13 amino acids. The germline CDR1 and CDR2 sequences are MGHDK and SYGVNS. CDR3 region: CTSTALGVAEAFF. CDR3 DNA sequence: TGTACCAGCACCGCTCTCGGGGTAGCTGAAGCTTTCTTT.

This clonotype has a count of ten or more. The V and J genes are TRBV30 and TRBJ1-5; TRBD1 aligns across 8 bases. The ends lost 1 base at V and 2 bases at J; junction bases unmatched: 1. The CDR3 runs 14 residues. From germline, CDR1 is GTSNPN and CDR2 SVGIG (reference sequence). The CDR3, as DNA: TGTGCCTGGAGTGAACAGGGGGGCAATCAGCCCCAGCATTTT. Translating gives CAWSEQGGNQPQHF.

The table lists this clonotype with many counts. The V and J genes are TRBV25-1 and TRBJ2-4; D not certain. Trimming took 5 bases from V and 0 from J, leaving 11 bases between them. The CDR3 loop spans 15 amino acids. CDR1 MGHDK and CDR2 SYGVNS come from the germline V gene. The CDR3 loop is CASSWRKLAKNIQYF. DNA for the CDR3: TGTGCCAGCAGTTGGCGGAAACTAGCCAAAAACATTCAGTACTTC.

V and J are TRBV5-1 and TRBJ2-3, with TRBD2 identical over 15 bases. With 0 bases clipped from V and 4 bases from J, the junction kept 15 bases outside the gene matches. The CDR3 length is 21 residues. CDR1 SGHRS and CDR2 YFSETQ come from the germline V gene. As DNA, the CDR3 is TGCGCCAGCAGCTTGGACTACTTCCGGACTAGCGGGGGGGTTAGGCCAGATACGCAGTATTTT. This gives the protein CASSLDYFRTSGGVRPDTQYF.

This clonotype was seen at least ten times. The V and J genes are TRBV7-9 and TRBJ2-5; weak D call: TRBD1 (6 bases). With 5 bases removed from V and 3 bases from J, the gap between germline ends came to 13 bases. Germline CDR1 is SEHNR and CDR2 is FQNEAQ (reference sequence). The CDR3 runs to 14 residues. CDR3 loop: CASSHRQAKETQYF. The CDR3 DNA reads as TGTGCCAGCAGCCACAGACAGGCCAAAGAGACCCAGTACTTC.

This clonotype was seen repeatedly, ten times or more. The chain recombines TRBV11-1 with TRBJ2-3; tentative D call: TRBD2 (5 bases). CDR1 and CDR2 (germline): SGHAT, FQDESV (reference sequence). The CDR3 runs 13 residues. Trimming took 8 bases from V and 0 from J, leaving 9 bases between them. CDR3: CASRGPSTDTQYF. CDR3 sequence (DNA): TGTGCCAGCCGGGGTCCTAGCACAGATACGCAGTATTTT.

This clonotype was counted many times. The chain joins TRBV5-6 to TRBJ1-6; D possibly corresponds to TRBD1 (6 bases). This CDR3 comprises 16 residues. CDR1 and CDR2 (germline): SGHDT, YYEEEE. With 0 bases removed from V and 8 bases from J, the gap between germline ends came to 15 bases. Here the CDR3 DNA reads TGTGCCAGCAGCTTGGCCGGACAGAGTCCTTATTCACCCCTCCACTTT. As protein: CASSLAGQSPYSPLHF.

At least ten counts were recorded for this clonotype. The J gene is TRBJ2-7, the V gene TRBV6-2 or TRBV6-3; a weak D match, TRBD1 (6 bases). The CDR3 sequence is 14 residues long. Trimming removed 2 bases from V and 1 base from J, with 9 bases in between. Germline lookup yields CDR1 MNHEY and CDR2 SVGEGT. CDR3 region: CASSYGTRSYEQYF. CDR3 coding DNA: TGTGCCAGCAGTTACGGGACAAGGTCCTACGAGCAGTACTTC.

This clonotype was found many times. The chain recombines TRBV20-1 with TRBJ1-1, with TRBD1 as a possible D gene (6 bases). The CDR3 is 14 residues long. Germline CDR1 and CDR2: DFQATT and SNEGSKA (reference sequence). Trimming shortened V by 2 bases and J by 1 base, and 11 bases separated the two germline ends. CDR3 region: CSARYGGPNTEAFF. CDR3 sequence (DNA): TGCAGTGCTAGATACGGGGGGCCGAACACTGAAGCTTTCTTT.

The chain links TRBV6-1 to TRBJ1-5; D may be TRBD1 (5 bases). The V end lost 5 bases, the J end lost 5 bases, and 22 bases lay between the germline ends. CDR3 size: 17 residues. CDR1 and CDR2 from the germline V gene are MNHNS and SASEGT. The CDR3 loop reads CASSSPSGREWDQPQHF. The CDR3 region has the DNA TGTGCCAGCAGTTCCCCTAGTGGCAGGGAATGGGATCAGCCCCAGCATTTT.

This clonotype came up many times. The chain employs TRBV4-2 and TRBJ1-2; tentatively, D is TRBD1 (6 bases). The CDR3 runs 16 residues. V lost 4 bases to trimming and J lost 7 bases, with 22 bases between them. The germline gives CDR1 LGHNA, CDR2 YNFKEQ. The CDR3 coding sequence is TGTGCCAGCAGCCTACAAGGAGTGGACAGCCGAGGTGGCTACACCTTC. Translated, it gives CASSLQGVDSRGGYTF.

This clonotype was seen at least ten times. CDR3: CSARDPWVYEQFF. CDR3 nucleotides: TGCAGTGCTAGAGACCCCTGGGTGTATGAGCAGTTCTTC. This sequence joins TRBV20-1 and TRBJ2-1; D not resolved. Trimming left V 0 bases short and J 8 bases short, with 11 bases between. The CDR3 has 13 amino acids. The V gene's germline CDR1 is DFQATT and CDR2 SNEGSKA (reference sequence).

The chain joins TRBV2 to TRBJ1-2; 8 positions match TRBD1. V was clipped by 8 bases and J by 2 bases; unmatched bases: 10. There are 15 residues in the CDR3. The V gene's germline CDR1 is SNHLY and CDR2 FYNNEI. DNA for the CDR3: TGTGCCAGCGCCTCTCCTCAGGGGGCCAACTATGGCTACACCTTC. Encoded protein: CASASPQGANYGYTF.

This clonotype has a count of ten or more. The V and J genes are TRBV12-3 or TRBV12-4 and TRBJ2-3, with D unclear. Trimming cost V 6 bases and J 4 bases, with 8 bases left between them. The CDR3 covers 12 residues. This CDR3 is CASRYKSDTQYF. CDR3 in DNA: TGTGCCAGCAGATACAAATCAGATACGCAGTATTTT.